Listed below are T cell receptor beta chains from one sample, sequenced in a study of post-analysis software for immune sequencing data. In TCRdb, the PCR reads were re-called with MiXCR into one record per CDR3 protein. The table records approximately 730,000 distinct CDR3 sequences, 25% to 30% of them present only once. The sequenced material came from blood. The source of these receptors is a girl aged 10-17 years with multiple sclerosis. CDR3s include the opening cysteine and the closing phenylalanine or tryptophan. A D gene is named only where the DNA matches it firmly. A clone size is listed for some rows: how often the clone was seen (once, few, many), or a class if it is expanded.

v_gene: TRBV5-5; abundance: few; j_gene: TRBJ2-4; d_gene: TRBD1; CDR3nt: TGTGCCAGCAGCCTAAGCCGACAGGGAAACATTCAGTACTTC; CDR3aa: CASSLSRQGNIQYF
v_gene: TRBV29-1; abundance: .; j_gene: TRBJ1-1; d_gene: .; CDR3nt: TGCAGCGGAGGGCCGGCGGACACTGAAGCTTTCTTT; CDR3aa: CSGGPADTEAFF
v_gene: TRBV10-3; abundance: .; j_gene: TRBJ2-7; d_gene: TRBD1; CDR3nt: TGTGCCATCAGCCTTGGGACAGGGGGGAAGAATGAGCAGTACTTC; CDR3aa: CAISLGTGGKNEQYF
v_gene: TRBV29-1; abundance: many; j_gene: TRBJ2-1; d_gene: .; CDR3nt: TGCAGCGCAAGGGGGGCGCACGAGCAGTTCTTC; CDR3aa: CSARGAHEQFF
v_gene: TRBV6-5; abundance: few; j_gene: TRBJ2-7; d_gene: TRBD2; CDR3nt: TGTGCCAGCGGGACTAGCGGGTACAAACCCTCCTACGAGCAGTACTTC; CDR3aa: CASGTSGYKPSYEQYF
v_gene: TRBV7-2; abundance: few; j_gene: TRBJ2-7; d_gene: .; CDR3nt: TGTGCCAGCAGCTTAATGGCCCCCGACAACGAGCAGTACTTC; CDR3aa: CASSLMAPDNEQYF
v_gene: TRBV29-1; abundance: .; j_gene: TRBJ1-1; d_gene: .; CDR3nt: TGCAGCGTGGACATGTACACTGAAGCTTTCTTT; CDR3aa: CSVDMYTEAFF
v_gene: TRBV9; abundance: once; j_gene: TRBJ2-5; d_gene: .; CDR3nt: TGTGCCAGCAGCGTAGCCGGCGGTGCGGTGGAGGAGACCCAGTACTTC; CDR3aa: CASSVAGGAVEETQYF
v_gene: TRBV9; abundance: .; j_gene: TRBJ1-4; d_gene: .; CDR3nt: TGTGCCAGCAGCGAGACAGCCTTCCGAGGAGGGGAAAAACTGTTTTTT; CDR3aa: CASSETAFRGGEKLFF
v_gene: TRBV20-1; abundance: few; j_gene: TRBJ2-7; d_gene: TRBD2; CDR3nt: TGCAGTGCTAGCCCGAGACTAGCGGGAGGGGGGTTATCCTCCTACGAGCAGTACTTC; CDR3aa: CSASPRLAGGGLSSYEQYF
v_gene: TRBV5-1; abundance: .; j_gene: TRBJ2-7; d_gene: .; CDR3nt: TGCGTCAGCAGCTTGGACCCCGAGGGCGAGCAGTACTTC; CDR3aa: CVSSLDPEGEQYF
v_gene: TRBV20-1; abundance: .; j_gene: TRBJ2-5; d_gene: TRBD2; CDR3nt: TGCAGTGCTAGAGCCGGGGCTAGCGGGAGTCGGGAGACCCAGTACTTC; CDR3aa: CSARAGASGSRETQYF
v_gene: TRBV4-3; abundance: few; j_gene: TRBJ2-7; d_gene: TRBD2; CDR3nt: TGCGCCAGCAGCCAACTAGCGGGCTACGAGCAGTACTTC; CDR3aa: CASSQLAGYEQYF